The rows below give T cell receptor beta chains drawn from one sample of a study of T cell responses to AZD1222 COVID-19 vaccine. The data were produced by immunoSEQ multiplex PCR, yet TCRdb's version contains in-frame clones alone and is incomplete. The sample has 95,000 to 100,000 clones; roughly 84% are singletons. This specimen was peripheral blood, taken 28 days after the second AZD1222 dose. The receptors were gathered from an adult who received the AZD1222 COVID-19 vaccine. Each CDR3 is given with its conserved first and last residue. Fields, in order: V gene, D gene, clone size, J gene, CDR3 length, CDR3 DNA, CDR3 protein. D genes are given only for firm matches. Clone size, where shown, is once, few, many, or a class for clones that have expanded.

>TRBV7-9|-|-|TRBJ2-1|14
TGTGCCAGCAGCTTAGCTCAGGGTTTGAATGAGCAGTTCTTC
CASSLAQGLNEQFF
>TRBV21-1|-|-|TRBJ1-2|17
TGTGCCAGCAGAAAAAAACCGGGACAGGGATCATCCTATGGCTACACCTTC
CASRKKPGQGSSYGYTF
>TRBV10-1|TRBD2|-|TRBJ2-7|17
TGCGCCAGCAGTGAGTCGACTCCACTAGCGGGACCCTACGAGCAGTACTTC
CASSESTPLAGPYEQYF
>TRBV27|-|-|TRBJ2-3|17
TGTGCCAGCAGTTTGACCGCGAGGGAGAGGGGCACAGATACGCAGTATTTT
CASSLTARERGTDTQYF
>TRBV6-5|-|-|TRBJ1-3|14
TGTGCCAGCACTACAAGTCGCTCTGGAAACACCATATATTTT
CASTTSRSGNTIYF
>TRBV6-5|-|few|TRBJ2-1|16
TGTGCCAGCAGTTACAGTGTACAGCGGTCCTACAATGAGCAGTTCTTC
CASSYSVQRSYNEQFF
>TRBV5-1|-|-|TRBJ2-5|14
TGCGCCAGCAGCTTGCAATCCACCAAAGAGACCCAGTACTTC
CASSLQSTKETQYF
>TRBV6-5|-|-|TRBJ1-5|13
TGTGCCAGCAGTCCGGCCCCAAATCAGCCCCAGCATTTT
CASSPAPNQPQHF
>TRBV5-1|-|-|TRBJ1-1|13
TGCGCCAGCAATTGGAATAGCGACACTGAAGCTTTCTTT
CASNWNSDTEAFF
>TRBV5-1|TRBD1|-|TRBJ2-5|15
TGCGCCAGCAGCTTGGCCGGGACAGGGATAGAGACCCAGTACTTC
CASSLAGTGIETQYF
>TRBV9|-|-|TRBJ1-2|16
TGTGCCAGCAGCGCAACCGGACAAACGACCCCCTATGGCTACACCTTC
CASSATGQTTPYGYTF
>TRBV7-9|-|-|TRBJ1-1|14
TGTGCCAGCAGCTTATCGACAGTGAACACTGAAGCTTTCTTT
CASSLSTVNTEAFF
>TRBV19|TRBD1|-|TRBJ1-2|13
TGTGCCAGTAGTGGGACAGGGGTTGGTGGCTACACCTTC
CASSGTGVGGYTF
>TRBV18|TRBD1|-|TRBJ1-1|14
TGTGCCAGCTCACCCGGACAGGGGGCGGCTGAAGCTTTCTTT
CASSPGQGAAEAFF
>TRBV9|-|-|TRBJ2-5|14
TGTGCCAGCAGCGTAGATCAGGGGAAAGAGACCCAGTACTTC
CASSVDQGKETQYF
>TRBV19|-|-|TRBJ1-1|17
TGTGCCAGTAGTATGCTGACCGGGACAAATCCTGGAGGAGTAGCTTTCTTT
CASSMLTGTNPGGVAFF
>TRBV18|-|-|TRBJ2-7|14
TGTGCCAGCTGTGGACAGCCACGTTCTGACGAGCAGTACTTC
CASCGQPRSDEQYF
>TRBV15|-|-|TRBJ1-2|13
TGTGCCACCAGCAGATCTGACCAAGGAGGCTACACCTTC
CATSRSDQGGYTF
>TRBV2|-|-|TRBJ2-3|16
TGTGCCAGCACCCGCACACCAGGAACCAGCACAGATACGCAGTATTTT
CASTRTPGTSTDTQYF
>TRBV5-1|TRBD1|-|TRBJ2-2|13
TGCGCCAGTATGACAGGGGACACCGGGGAGCTGTTTTTT
CASMTGDTGELFF
>TRBV3-1/TRBV3-2|-|-|TRBJ1-2|15
TGTGCCAGCAGCCTGAATCAAGGGGTCTTGCATGGCTACACCTTC
CASSLNQGVLHGYTF
>TRBV11-2|-|-|TRBJ1-1|14
TGTGCCAGCAGCCGTATTCCCTTTGGCACTGAAGCTTTCTTT
CASSRIPFGTEAFF
>TRBV19|TRBD2|-|TRBJ2-5|15
TGTGCCAGTACCCCCCTAGCGGGGGTGGGAGAGACCCAGTACTTC
CASTPLAGVGETQYF
>TRBV4-1|-|-|TRBJ1-5|15
TGCGCCAGCAGCCAAGTAGGAAAAATCAGTCAGCCCCAGCATTTT
CASSQVGKISQPQHF
>TRBV9|-|-|TRBJ2-7|14
TGTGCCAGCAGCGCGGACGGATATTCCTACGAGCAGTACTTC
CASSADGYSYEQYF
>TRBV19|TRBD2|once|TRBJ2-1|14
TGTGCCAGTAGTATAGGGAGCGGGGTATCTGAGCAGTTCTTC
CASSIGSGVSEQFF
>TRBV6-5|-|-|TRBJ2-7|15
TGTGCCAGCAGTCAACAGGGTCTCTCAACCCACGAGCAGTACTTC
CASSQQGLSTHEQYF
>TRBV27|-|-|TRBJ1-2|15
TGTGCCAGCACCAGCTGGCAGGGCGAAGGCTATGGCTACACCTTC
CASTSWQGEGYGYTF
>TRBV9|-|-|TRBJ2-7|15
TGTGCCAGCAGCCCCTCAGGGGATAGCCGGCGCGAGCAGTACTTC
CASSPSGDSRREQYF
>TRBV2|-|-|TRBJ2-3|15
TGTGCCAGCAGTAGGGACTTTGGGGCCCCGGATACGCAGTATTTT
CASSRDFGAPDTQYF
>TRBV5-1|TRBD1|-|TRBJ2-3|15
TGCGCCAGCAGCTTAAGGACAGGGGAAACAGATACGCAGTATTTT
CASSLRTGETDTQYF
>TRBV5-5|-|-|TRBJ1-2|17
TGTGCCAGCAGCTTGTCCGGGACCCAATTAGCTAACTATGGCTACACCTTC
CASSLSGTQLANYGYTF
>TRBV6-5|TRBD1|-|TRBJ2-2|14
TGTGCCAGCAGAGGGACAGGGGGCACCGGGGAGCTGTTTTTT
CASRGTGGTGELFF
>TRBV5-6|TRBD1|-|TRBJ2-2|15
TGTGCCAGCAGCTCCGGACAGGTTTCCACCGGGGAGCTGTTTTTT
CASSSGQVSTGELFF
>TRBV3-1/TRBV3-2|TRBD2|few|TRBJ2-5|14
TGTGCCAGCCGCCCCGGGGGGGGCAGGGAGACCCAGTACTTC
CASRPGGGRETQYF
>TRBV7-9|TRBD2|-|TRBJ2-5|18
TGTGCCAGCCGCCTATTGATTTATAGCGGGGGGGGACAAGAGACCCAGTACTTC
CASRLLIYSGGGQETQYF
>TRBV19|-|-|TRBJ2-5|12
TGTGCCAGTAGTATGCAGCAGGAGACCCAGTACTTC
CASSMQQETQYF
>TRBV14|-|-|TRBJ2-1|16
TGTGCCAGCAGCCCGACCCTTCTAAGGGGTTACAATGAGCAGTTCTTC
CASSPTLLRGYNEQFF
>TRBV3-1/TRBV3-2|-|-|TRBJ2-7|14
TGTGCCAGCAGCCCCAACCGGGGATTTGGCGAGCAGTACTTC
CASSPNRGFGEQYF
>TRBV20-1|-|-|TRBJ2-1|11
TGCAGTGCTAGAGATCATTGGACTAATATCTTC
CSARDHWTNIF
>TRBV5-1|-|-|TRBJ2-1|15
TGCGCCAGCAGCTTGGACGATCCACAACACAATGAGCAGTTCTTC
CASSLDDPQHNEQFF
>TRBV7-8|TRBD1|-|TRBJ2-5|12
TGTGCCAGCCGCACAGGGGCAGAGACCCAGTACTTC
CASRTGAETQYF
>TRBV10-1|TRBD2|-|TRBJ2-3|15
TGCGCCAGCAGTGAAAGCGGGGCTGGGGCAGATACGCAGTATTTT
CASSESGAGADTQYF